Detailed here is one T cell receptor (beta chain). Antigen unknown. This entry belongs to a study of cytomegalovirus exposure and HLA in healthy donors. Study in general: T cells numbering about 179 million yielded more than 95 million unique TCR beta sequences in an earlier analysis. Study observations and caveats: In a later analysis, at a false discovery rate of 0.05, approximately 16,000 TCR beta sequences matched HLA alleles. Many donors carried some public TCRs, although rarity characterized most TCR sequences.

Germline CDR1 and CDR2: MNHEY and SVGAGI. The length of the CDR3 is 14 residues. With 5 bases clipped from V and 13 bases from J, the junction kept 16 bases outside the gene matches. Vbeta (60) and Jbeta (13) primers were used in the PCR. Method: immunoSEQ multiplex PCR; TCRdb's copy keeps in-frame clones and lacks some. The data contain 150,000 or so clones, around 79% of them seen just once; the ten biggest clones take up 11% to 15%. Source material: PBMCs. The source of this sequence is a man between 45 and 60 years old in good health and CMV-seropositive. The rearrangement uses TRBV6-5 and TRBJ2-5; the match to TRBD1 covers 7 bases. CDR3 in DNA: TGTGCCAGCAGTAAAGACGGACAGGCCATCACGCGGTACTTC. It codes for CASSKDGQAITRYF.